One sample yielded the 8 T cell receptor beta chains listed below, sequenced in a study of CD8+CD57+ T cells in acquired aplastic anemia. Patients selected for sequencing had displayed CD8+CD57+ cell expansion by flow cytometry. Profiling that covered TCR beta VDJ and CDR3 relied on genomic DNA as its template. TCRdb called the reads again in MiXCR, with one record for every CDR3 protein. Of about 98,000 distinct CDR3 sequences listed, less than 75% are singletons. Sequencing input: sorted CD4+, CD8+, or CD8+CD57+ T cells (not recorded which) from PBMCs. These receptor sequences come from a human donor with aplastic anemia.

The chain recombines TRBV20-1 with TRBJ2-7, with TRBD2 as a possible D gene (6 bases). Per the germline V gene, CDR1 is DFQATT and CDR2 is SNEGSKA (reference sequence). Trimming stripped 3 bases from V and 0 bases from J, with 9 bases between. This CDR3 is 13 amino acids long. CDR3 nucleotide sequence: TGCAGTGCTAGTAACGGGGGCTCCTACGAGCAGTACTTC. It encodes CSASNGGSYEQYF.

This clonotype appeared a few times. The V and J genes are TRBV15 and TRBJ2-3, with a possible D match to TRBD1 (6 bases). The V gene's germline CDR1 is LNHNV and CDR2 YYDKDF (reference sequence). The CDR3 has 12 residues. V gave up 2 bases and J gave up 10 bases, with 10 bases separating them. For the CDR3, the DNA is TGTGCCACCAGCAGACAACAGGGTCCGCAGTATTTT. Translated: CATSRQQGPQYF.

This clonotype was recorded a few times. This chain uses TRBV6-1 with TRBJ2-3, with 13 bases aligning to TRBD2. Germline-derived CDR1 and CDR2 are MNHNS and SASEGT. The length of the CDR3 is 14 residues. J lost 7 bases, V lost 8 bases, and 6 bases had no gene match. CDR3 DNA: TGTGCCAGCCTAGGGACTAGCGGGATCTATACGCAGTATTTT. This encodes CASLGTSGIYTQYF.

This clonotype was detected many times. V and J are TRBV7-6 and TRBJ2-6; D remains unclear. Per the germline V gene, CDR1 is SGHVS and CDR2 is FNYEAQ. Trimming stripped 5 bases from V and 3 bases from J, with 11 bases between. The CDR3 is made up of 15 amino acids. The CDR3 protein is CASSLDKYGANVLTF. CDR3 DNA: TGTGCCAGCAGCCTAGATAAGTATGGGGCCAACGTCCTGACTTTC.

The CDR3 is CASSWTSAPIDTQYF. CDR3 sequence (DNA): TGTGCCAGCAGCTGGACTAGCGCACCTATTGATACGCAGTATTTT. The chain couples TRBV7-3 to TRBJ2-3; TRBD2 matches 9 bases. J lost 6 bases, V lost 4 bases, and 8 bases had no gene match. The CDR3 is 15 amino acids. The germline gives CDR1 SGHTA, CDR2 FQGTGA.

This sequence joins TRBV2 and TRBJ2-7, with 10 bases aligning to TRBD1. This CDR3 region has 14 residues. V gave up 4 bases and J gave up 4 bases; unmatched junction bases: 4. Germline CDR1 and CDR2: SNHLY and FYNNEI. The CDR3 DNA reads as TGTGCCAGCAGTGCAAGACAGGGGGCGTACGAGCAGTACTTC. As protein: CASSARQGAYEQYF.

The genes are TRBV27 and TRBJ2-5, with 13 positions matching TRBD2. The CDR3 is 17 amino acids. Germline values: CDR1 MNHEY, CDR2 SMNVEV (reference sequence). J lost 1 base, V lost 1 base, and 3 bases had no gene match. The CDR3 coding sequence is TGTGCCAGCAGTTTATGGGGACTAGCGGGGACCCAAGAGACCCAGTACTTC. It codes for CASSLWGLAGTQETQYF.

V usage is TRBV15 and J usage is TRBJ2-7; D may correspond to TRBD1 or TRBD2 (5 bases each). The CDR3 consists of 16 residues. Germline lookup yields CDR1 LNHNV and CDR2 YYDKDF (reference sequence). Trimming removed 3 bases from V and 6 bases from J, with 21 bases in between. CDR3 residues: CATSRGPGPGESEQYF. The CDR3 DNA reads TGTGCCACCAGCAGGGGACCGGGCCCCGGAGAATCCGAGCAGTACTTC.